These 22 T cell receptor beta chains came from one sample sequenced in a study of T-cell memory formation after mild COVID-19. TCRdb redid the calling of the 5' RACE reads with MiXCR, one entry per CDR3 protein. The data contain around 450,000 distinct CDR3 sequences, around 18% of them singletons. Sequencing was carried out using PBMCs or a T cell subset sorted from them (not recorded which). These receptors were taken from an adult woman who had mild COVID-19 (a few samples of this study predate the infection). Cell type and time point are not known.

The chain is built from TRBV7-9 and TRBJ2-4, with D perhaps matching TRBD1 (5 bases). Trimming took 5 bases from V and 0 from J, leaving 11 bases between them. The germline V gene has CDR1 SEHNR and CDR2 FQNEAQ (reference sequence). The CDR3 has 15 amino acids. CDR3 in amino acids: CASSDVGLAKNIQYF. Here the CDR3 DNA reads TGTGCCAGCAGCGACGTGGGGCTAGCCAAAAACATTCAGTACTTC.

The genes are TRBV11-2 and TRBJ2-7, with 9 bases identical to TRBD1. Germline V lookup: CDR1 SGHAT, CDR2 FQNNGV. Trimming cost V 5 bases and J 4 bases; bases outside gene matches: 6. The CDR3 loop spans 14 amino acids. This CDR3 reads CASSPGTGRYEQYF. Written as DNA, the CDR3 is TGTGCCAGCAGCCCCGGGACAGGGAGGTACGAGCAGTACTTC.

This clonotype was detected ten times or more. This sequence joins TRBV6-5 and TRBJ2-3; 8 bases are shared with TRBD2. The CDR3 length is 15 residues. V lost 6 bases and J lost 4; bases outside the gene matches: 9. Germline V CDR1 and CDR2: MNHEY, SVGAGI. CDR3 in DNA: TGTGCCAGCAGCTATGTGGCGGGAGGCTCAGATACGCAGTATTTT. Translation: CASSYVAGGSDTQYF.

This clonotype showed up just a few times. The CDR3 region is CASSLRGVPEAFF. DNA for the CDR3: TGTGCCAGCAGTTTAAGGGGGGTGCCCGAAGCTTTCTTT. This sequence joins TRBV27 and TRBJ1-1; weak D call: TRBD1 (6 bases). CDR1 is MNHEY and CDR2 is SMNVEV in the germline V gene (reference sequence). V was pared by 2 bases and J by 8 bases, with 12 bases between. The CDR3 totals 13 residues.

This chain joins TRBV2 and TRBJ2-2; D gene ambiguous. V was clipped by 4 bases and J by 2 bases, with 8 bases between them. CDR3 length: 14 residues. Germline CDR1 reads SNHLY; CDR2 reads FYNNEI. The CDR3 loop is CASSVEKNTGELFF. CDR3 nucleotide sequence: TGTGCCAGCAGTGTGGAGAAAAACACCGGGGAGCTGTTTTTT.

J is TRBJ2-1 and V is TRBV23-1, with D possibly matching TRBD1 (6 bases). TRBV23-1 is marked as an open reading frame, function uncertain. Trimming stripped 1 base from V and 4 bases from J, with 23 bases between. CDR3 length: 19 amino acids. The DNA of the CDR3 is TGCGCCAGCAGTCAATTAGAGTCGGGACACACCGCTACTTACAATGAGCAGTTCTTC. Translating it yields CASSQLESGHTATYNEQFF.

The table lists this clonotype with a few counts. The J gene is TRBJ2-4, the V gene TRBV5-6, with 13 nucleotides matching TRBD2. Germline CDR1 SGHDT, CDR2 YYEEEE. This CDR3 has 18 amino acids. Trimming removed 5 bases from V and 7 bases from J; junction bases left unmatched: 15. In nucleotides, the CDR3 is TGTGCCAGCAGTTCGTCACTAGCGGGAGGGATCGTTAGCAACATTCAGTACTTC. Protein sequence: CASSSSLAGGIVSNIQYF.

This clonotype has more than one count but fewer than ten. This sequence joins TRBV7-3 and TRBJ2-1; possibly TRBD2 for D (5 bases). Germline V gene data show CDR1 as SGHTA and CDR2 as FQGTGA. Trimming took off 5 bases at V and 9 bases at J, with 17 bases between the two ends. This CDR3 contains 14 residues. CDR3 nucleotides: TGTGCCAGCAGCCCTTCGGGATCCCTAGGTGAGCAGTTCTTC. It is translated as CASSPSGSLGEQFF.

This sequence joins TRBV18 and TRBJ2-7; D unresolved. Trimming took off 1 base at V and 0 bases at J, with 7 bases between the two ends. From germline, CDR1 is KGHSH and CDR2 LQKENI. The CDR3 length is 14 residues. The CDR3 loop reads CASSPRADSYEQYF. CDR3 nucleotides: TGTGCCAGCTCACCACGCGCAGACTCCTACGAGCAGTACTTC.

In DNA form, the CDR3 reads TGCGCCAGCAGCCCCGGGACAGTGATAATCTACGAGCAGTACTTC. This gives the protein CASSPGTVIIYEQYF. This chain joins TRBV4-1 and TRBJ2-7; 7 bases are shared with TRBD1. CDR1 and CDR2 (germline): MGHRA, YSYEKL. V lost 4 bases, J lost 3 bases, and 9 bases stayed unmatched. The CDR3 totals 15 residues.

The CDR3 bases are TGCAGTGCTAGGAGGCCGGGGGGGCCCATAGATACGCAGTATTTT. It specifies CSARRPGGPIDTQYF. This chain links TRBV20-1 with TRBJ2-3, with TRBD2 matching over 8 bases. CDR3 length equals 15 residues. V shed 3 bases, J shed 5 bases, and the junction held 10 bases outside the gene matches. The germline V gene encodes CDR1 DFQATT and CDR2 SNEGSKA (reference sequence).

This clonotype has more than one count but fewer than ten. This CDR3 reads CASSPITEAFF. The CDR3 DNA reads TGTGCCAGCAGCCCAATTACTGAAGCTTTCTTT. This sequence joins TRBV7-9 and TRBJ1-1; D gene uncertain. V lost 5 bases and J 5 bases, leaving 6 bases between the germline ends. The germline V gene has CDR1 SEHNR and CDR2 FQNEAQ (reference sequence). The CDR3 extends over 11 amino acids.

The gene calls are TRBV4-1 and TRBJ1-5, with D tentatively TRBD1 (6 bases). CDR1 and CDR2 (germline): MGHRA, YSYEKL. The germline V and J ends were trimmed by 4 bases and 7 bases, with 17 bases remaining between them. The CDR3 length is 15 residues. The CDR3 sequence is CASSPAGEGWQPQHF. CDR3 DNA: TGCGCCAGCAGCCCGGCAGGGGAAGGTTGGCAGCCCCAGCATTTT.

This clonotype was seen only a few times. The rearrangement links TRBV11-3 to TRBJ2-2; tentatively, D is TRBD2 (6 bases). The CDR3 spans 13 residues. Trimming stripped 3 bases from V and 4 bases from J, with 6 bases between. Germline CDR1 and CDR2: SGHNT and YENEEA. The CDR3: CASSFSGTGELFF. Written as DNA, the CDR3 is TGTGCCAGCAGCTTTAGCGGCACCGGGGAGCTGTTTTTT.

In its sample, this clonotype was seen many times. The chain is built from TRBV12-3 or TRBV12-4 and TRBJ2-3; D unclear. V lost 1 base to trimming and J lost 1 base, with 6 bases between them. The length of the CDR3 is 14 residues. CDR3: CASSLGHGTDTQYF. For the CDR3, the DNA is TGTGCCAGCAGTTTAGGGCATGGCACAGATACGCAGTATTTT.

This clonotype was observed a handful of times. The chain recombines TRBV12-3 or TRBV12-4 with TRBJ2-5, with unresolved D. V was shortened by 2 bases and J by 3 bases, with 7 bases between the two germline ends. The CDR3 extends over 13 amino acids. The CDR3 spells CASSLIAEETQYF. The CDR3 DNA sequence: TGTGCCAGCAGTTTAATTGCTGAAGAGACCCAGTACTTC.

The gene calls are TRBV5-4 and TRBJ2-3; a weak D match, TRBD2 (5 bases). Trimming stripped 4 bases from V and 0 bases from J, with 12 bases between. Looked up from germline, CDR1 is SGHNT and CDR2 is YYREEE (reference sequence). The CDR3 runs 15 residues. CDR3 bases: TGTGCCAGCAGCCCCTGGGGAGACAGCACAGATACGCAGTATTTT. It is translated as CASSPWGDSTDTQYF.

This clonotype was observed a handful of times. The CDR3 DNA reads as TGTGCCAGCAGCTTCGGACTGACCTACGAGCAGTACTTC. Translation gives CASSFGLTYEQYF. The rearrangement uses TRBV5-5 and TRBJ2-7; TRBD2 might be the D (5 bases). The CDR3 runs to 13 residues. Trimming left V 2 bases short and J 2 bases short, with 8 bases between. Per germline, CDR1 SGHKS and CDR2 YYEKEE (reference sequence).

The genes are TRBV4-1 and TRBJ1-4, with TRBD1 matching over 7 bases. Germline CDR1 is MGHRA and CDR2 is YSYEKL. The V gene end was trimmed by 6 bases and the J gene end by 4 bases; junction bases not matched to a gene: 14. The CDR3 loop spans 17 amino acids. The DNA for the CDR3 is TGCGCCAGCAGTCCTCTAATACGGACAGGAGATAATGAAAAACTGTTTTTT. It yields the protein CASSPLIRTGDNEKLFF.

Written as DNA, the CDR3 is TGTGCCAGCAGCTTGGTCGGGAGTAGCACAGATACGCAGTATTTT. This gives the protein CASSLVGSSTDTQYF. The chain carries TRBV5-4 and TRBJ2-3; perhaps TRBD2 as D (6 bases). Germline-derived CDR1 and CDR2 are SGHNT and YYREEE (reference sequence). Trimming shortened V by 0 bases and J by 0 bases, and 8 bases separated the two germline ends. The CDR3 totals 15 residues. The complete variable domain, with remaining parts taken from reference TRBV5-4 and TRBJ2-3, reads ETGVTQSPTHLIKTRGQQVTLRCSSQSGHNTVSWYQQALGQGPQFIFQYYREEENGRGNFPPRFSGLQFPNYSSELNVNALELDDSALYLCASSLVGSSTDTQYFGPGTRLTVL.

V gene TRBV29-1 combines with J gene TRBJ1-5; the D gene is possibly TRBD1 (5 bases). CDR1 and CDR2 from the germline V gene are SQVTM and ANQGSEA. The CDR3 spans 14 residues. V was cut by 1 base and J by 6 bases, with 13 bases left in between. As DNA, the CDR3 is TGCAGCGTTGAAGGGGGCGGGAAAGGTCAGCCCCAGCATTTT. It yields the protein CSVEGGGKGQPQHF.

This clonotype was counted only a few times. This rearrangement joins TRBV5-1 to TRBJ1-1; a possible D gene is TRBD1 (5 bases). CDR3 length: 17 residues. Looked up from germline, CDR1 is SGHRS and CDR2 is YFSETQ. The germline V and J ends were trimmed by 1 base and 0 bases, with 16 bases remaining between them. The CDR3 is CASSLLGAEVMNTEAFF. CDR3 DNA: TGCGCCAGCAGCTTGCTCGGGGCAGAGGTCATGAACACTGAAGCTTTCTTT.